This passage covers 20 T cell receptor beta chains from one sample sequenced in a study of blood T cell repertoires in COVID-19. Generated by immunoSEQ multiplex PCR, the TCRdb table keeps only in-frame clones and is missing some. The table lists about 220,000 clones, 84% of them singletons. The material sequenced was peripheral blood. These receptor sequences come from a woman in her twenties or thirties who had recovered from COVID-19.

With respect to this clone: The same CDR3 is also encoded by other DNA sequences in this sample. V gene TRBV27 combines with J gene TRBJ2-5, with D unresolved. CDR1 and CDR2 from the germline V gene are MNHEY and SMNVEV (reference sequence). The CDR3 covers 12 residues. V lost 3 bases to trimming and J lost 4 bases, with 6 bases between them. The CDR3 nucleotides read TGTGCCAGCAGTTTGAGTGGAGAGACCCAGTACTTC. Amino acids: CASSLSGETQYF.

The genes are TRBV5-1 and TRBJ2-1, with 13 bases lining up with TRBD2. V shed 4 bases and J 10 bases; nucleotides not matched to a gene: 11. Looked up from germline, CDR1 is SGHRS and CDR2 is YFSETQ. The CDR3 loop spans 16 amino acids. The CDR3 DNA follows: TGCGCCAGCAGCCGGGGATCCGGGACTAGCGGGACCGAGCAGTTCTTC. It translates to CASSRGSGTSGTEQFF.

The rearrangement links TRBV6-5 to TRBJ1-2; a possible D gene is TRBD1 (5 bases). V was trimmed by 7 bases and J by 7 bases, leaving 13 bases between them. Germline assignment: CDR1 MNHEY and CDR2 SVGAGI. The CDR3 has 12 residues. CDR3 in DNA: TGTGCCAGCACACAGGACCTACCTGGCTACACCTTC. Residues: CASTQDLPGYTF.

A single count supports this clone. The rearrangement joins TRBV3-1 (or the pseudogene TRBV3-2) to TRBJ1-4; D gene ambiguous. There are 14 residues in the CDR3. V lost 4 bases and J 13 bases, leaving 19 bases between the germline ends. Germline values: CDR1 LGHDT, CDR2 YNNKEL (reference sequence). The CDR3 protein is CASSRALSDGGLFF. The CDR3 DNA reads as TGTGCCAGCAGCCGGGCGCTGTCCGACGGAGGACTGTTTTTT.

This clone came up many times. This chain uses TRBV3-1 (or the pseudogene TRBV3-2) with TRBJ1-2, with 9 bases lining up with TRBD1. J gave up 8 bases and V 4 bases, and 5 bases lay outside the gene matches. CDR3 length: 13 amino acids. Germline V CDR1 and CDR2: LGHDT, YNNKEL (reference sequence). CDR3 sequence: CASSPRQGDGYTF. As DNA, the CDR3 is TGTGCCAGCAGCCCAAGACAGGGGGACGGCTACACCTTC.

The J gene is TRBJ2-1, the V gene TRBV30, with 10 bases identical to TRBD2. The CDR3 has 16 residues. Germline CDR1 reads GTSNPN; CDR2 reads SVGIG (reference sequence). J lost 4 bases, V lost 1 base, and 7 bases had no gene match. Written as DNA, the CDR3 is TGTGCCTGGAGTGGTCTAGCGGGAGACCTATACAATGAGCAGTTCTTC. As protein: CAWSGLAGDLYNEQFF. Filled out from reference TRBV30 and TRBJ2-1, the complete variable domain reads SQTIHQWPATLVQPVGSPLSLECTVEGTSNPNLYWYRQAAGRGLQLLFYSVGIGQISSEVPQNLSASRPQDRQFILSSKKLLLSDSGFYLCAWSGLAGDLYNEQFFGPGTRLTVL.

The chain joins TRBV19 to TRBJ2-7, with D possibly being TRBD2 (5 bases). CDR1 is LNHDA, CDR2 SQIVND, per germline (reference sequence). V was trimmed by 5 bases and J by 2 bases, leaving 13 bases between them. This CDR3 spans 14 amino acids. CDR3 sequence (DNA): TGTGCCAGTAGTCACCGGGCCGGGGCCTACGAGCAGTACTTC. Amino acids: CASSHRAGAYEQYF.

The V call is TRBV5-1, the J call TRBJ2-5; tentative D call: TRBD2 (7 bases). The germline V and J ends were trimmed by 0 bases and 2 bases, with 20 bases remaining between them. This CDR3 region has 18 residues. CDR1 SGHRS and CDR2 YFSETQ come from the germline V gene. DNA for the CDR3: TGCGCCAGCAGCTTGGCCGGGGGGCCAAGGTTCGAACAAGAGACCCAGTACTTC. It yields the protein CASSLAGGPRFEQETQYF.

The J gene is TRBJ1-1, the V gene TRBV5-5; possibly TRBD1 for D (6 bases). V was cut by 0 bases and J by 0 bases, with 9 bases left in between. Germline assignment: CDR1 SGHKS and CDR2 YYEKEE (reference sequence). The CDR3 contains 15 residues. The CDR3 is CASSLEGGLNTEAFF. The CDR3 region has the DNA TGTGCCAGCAGCTTGGAGGGGGGGCTGAACACTGAAGCTTTCTTT.

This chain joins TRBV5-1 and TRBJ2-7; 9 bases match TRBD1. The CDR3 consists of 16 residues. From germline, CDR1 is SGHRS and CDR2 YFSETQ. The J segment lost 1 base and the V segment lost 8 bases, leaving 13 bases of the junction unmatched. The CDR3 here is CASRSTGGVESYEQYF. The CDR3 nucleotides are TGCGCCAGTCGGAGCACAGGGGGCGTTGAGTCCTACGAGCAGTACTTC.

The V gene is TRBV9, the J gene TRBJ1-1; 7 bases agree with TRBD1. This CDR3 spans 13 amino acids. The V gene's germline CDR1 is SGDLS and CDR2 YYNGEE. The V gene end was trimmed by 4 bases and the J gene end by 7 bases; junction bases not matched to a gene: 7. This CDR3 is CASSILNRGEAFF. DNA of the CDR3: TGTGCCAGCAGCATACTAAACAGGGGTGAAGCTTTCTTT. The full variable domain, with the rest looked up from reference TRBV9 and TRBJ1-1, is DSGVTQTPKHLITATGQRVTLRCSPRSGDLSVYWYQQSLDQGLQFLIQYYNGEERAKGNILERFSAQQFPDLHSELNLSSLELGDSALYFCASSILNRGEAFFGQGTRLTVV.

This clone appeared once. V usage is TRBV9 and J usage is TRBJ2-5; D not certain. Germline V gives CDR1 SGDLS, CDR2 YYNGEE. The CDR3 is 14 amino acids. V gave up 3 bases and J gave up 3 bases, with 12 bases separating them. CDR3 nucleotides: TGTGCCAGCAGCGACGGGTCTTTGAAAGAGACCCAGTACTTC. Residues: CASSDGSLKETQYF.

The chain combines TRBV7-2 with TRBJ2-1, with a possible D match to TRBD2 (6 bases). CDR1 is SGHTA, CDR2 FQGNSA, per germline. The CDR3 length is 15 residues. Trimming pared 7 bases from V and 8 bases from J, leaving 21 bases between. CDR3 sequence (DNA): TGTGCCAGCACCCCCGGTAGGAGGGCCATATATGAGCAGTTCTTC. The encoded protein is CASTPGRRAIYEQFF.

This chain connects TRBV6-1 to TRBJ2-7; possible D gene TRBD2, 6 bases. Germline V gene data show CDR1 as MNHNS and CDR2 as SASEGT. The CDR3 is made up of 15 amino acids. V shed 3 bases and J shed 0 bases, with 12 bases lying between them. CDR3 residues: CASSDRDSSSYEQYF. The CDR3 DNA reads TGTGCCAGCAGTGACCGGGACTCGAGCTCCTACGAGCAGTACTTC.

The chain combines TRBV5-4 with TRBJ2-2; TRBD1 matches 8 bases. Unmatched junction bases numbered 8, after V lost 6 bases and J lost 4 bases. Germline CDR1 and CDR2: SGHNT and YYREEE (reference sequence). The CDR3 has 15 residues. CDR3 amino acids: CASIDRGESTGELFF. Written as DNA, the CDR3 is TGTGCCAGCATAGACAGGGGAGAGAGCACCGGGGAGCTGTTTTTT.

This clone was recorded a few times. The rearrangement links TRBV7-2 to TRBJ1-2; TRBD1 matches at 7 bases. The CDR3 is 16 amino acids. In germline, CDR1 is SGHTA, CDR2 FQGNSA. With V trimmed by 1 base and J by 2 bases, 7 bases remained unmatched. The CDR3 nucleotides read TGTGCCAGCAGCTTAGGACAGGGTAGGGAAAACTATGGCTACACCTTC. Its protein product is CASSLGQGRENYGYTF.

The CDR3 sequence is CASLAGGGDEQFF. In nucleotides, the CDR3 is TGCGCCAGTTTAGCGGGAGGGGGTGATGAGCAGTTCTTC. The chain joins TRBV10-2 to TRBJ2-1; 11 positions agree with TRBD2. Per the germline V gene, CDR1 is WSHSY and CDR2 is SAAADI. The V segment lost 9 bases and the J segment 8 bases; nucleotides outside the gene matches: 6. CDR3 size: 13 residues.

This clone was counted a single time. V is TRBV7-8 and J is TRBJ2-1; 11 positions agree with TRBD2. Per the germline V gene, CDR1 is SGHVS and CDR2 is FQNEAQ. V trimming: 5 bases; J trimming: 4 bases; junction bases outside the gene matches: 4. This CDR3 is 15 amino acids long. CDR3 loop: CASSVSGRGYNEQFF. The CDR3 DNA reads TGTGCCAGCAGCGTTAGCGGGAGGGGGTACAATGAGCAGTTCTTC.

The CDR3 nucleotides read TGTGCCAGCAGTGGCCAGGGACAGGGACTGCACGAGCAGTACTTC. Translation: CASSGQGQGLHEQYF. This chain uses TRBV6-2 or TRBV6-3 with TRBJ2-7; 9 nucleotides match TRBD1. CDR1 is MNHEY, CDR2 SVGEGT, per germline. This CDR3 comprises 15 residues. V was pared by 5 bases and J by 5 bases, with 10 bases of the junction left unmatched.

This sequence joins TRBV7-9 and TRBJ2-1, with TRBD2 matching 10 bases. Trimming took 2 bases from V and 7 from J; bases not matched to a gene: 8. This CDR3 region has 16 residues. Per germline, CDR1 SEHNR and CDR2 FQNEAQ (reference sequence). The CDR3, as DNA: TGTGCCAGCAGCTTACCCCCTAGCGGGAGCACAAATGAGCAGTTCTTC. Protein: CASSLPPSGSTNEQFF.